This record concerns one T cell receptor beta chain sequence. The antigen is undetermined. The sample originates from a study of blood T cells in healthy people across ages. Regarding the study as a whole: PBMCs that were unsorted prevented a conclusive naive versus antigen-experienced comparison. With age, beta diversity per million T cells declined roughly linearly, significantly by 30 to 50.

A second roughly 6 to 12 cycle PCR used barcoded and J-beta primers. Per-sample output comprised a minimum of 2.5 million paired-end reads containing CDR3. In TCRdb, the 5' RACE reads were re-called with MiXCR into one record per CDR3 protein. The sample lists about 1.1 million distinct CDR3 sequences, around two fifths occurring once. Isolation recovered at least 6 million PBMCs from every sample. The receptor was derived from a young man in good health. Material: blood.

CDR3 in DNA: TGTGCCAGCAGCCTCAGGGGGCTTGCCTATGGCTACACCTTC. Its translation: CASSLRGLAYGYTF. V is TRBV12-3 or TRBV12-4 and J is TRBJ1-2, with TRBD1 matching 8 bases. CDR3 length: 14 amino acids. The V and J ends lost 6 bases and 4 bases, in that order; junction bases with no gene match: 7.